This is a list of T cell receptor beta chains from one sample in a study of Ad26.COV2.S vaccination and SARS-CoV-2 variants. Measured with immunoSEQ multiplex PCR; TCRdb has only the in-frame clones, and not every one. The sample lists about 680,000 clones, around 92% occurring once. The sequencing used peripheral blood, collected in a trial of Ad26.COV2.S vaccine versus placebo. The receptors come from a person between 18 and 65 years old who received the Ad26.COV2.S COVID-19 vaccine or a placebo. Both conserved end residues are part of each CDR3. The D gene is left open where the match is weak. Size is stated for part of the rows, as once, few or many counts, or as a class when the clone is expanded.

D	J	V	size	DNA	CDR3
NA	TRBJ2-1	TRBV18	NA	TGTGCCAGCTCACCCGGTTCTGAATCCTACAATGAGCAGTTCTTC	CASSPGSESYNEQFF
NA	TRBJ2-1	TRBV6-4	NA	TGTGCCAGCAGTGTTACTCCCGGGCTCTACAATGAGCAGTTCTTC	CASSVTPGLYNEQFF
NA	TRBJ2-2	TRBV5-1	NA	TGCGCCAGCAGCCTAAACACCGGGGAGCTGTTTTTT	CASSLNTGELFF
TRBD2	TRBJ2-1	TRBV5-1	NA	TGCGCCAGCAGCTTGGACCCTAGCGGGAGAGGAGAGCAGTTCTTC	CASSLDPSGRGEQFF
NA	TRBJ1-3	TRBV6-1	few	TGTGCCAGCAGTGAGCGGACAGACCGAAACACCATATATTTT	CASSERTDRNTIYF
NA	TRBJ1-6	TRBV30	NA	TGTGCCTGGCGAACAGGGTACCCTTCACCCCTCCACTTT	CAWRTGYPSPLHF
NA	TRBJ1-4	TRBV6-1	NA	TGTGCCAGCAGTGCGCTATTATCCAGGGGTACTAATGAAAAACTGTTTTTT	CASSALLSRGTNEKLFF
NA	TRBJ1-3	TRBV7-8	NA	TGTGCCAGCAGCTTAGATGGGGGGAACACCATATATTTT	CASSLDGGNTIYF
TRBD2	TRBJ2-1	TRBV7-9	NA	TGTGCCAGCAGCCGCACGGGGAGCGGGAGATACAATGAGCAGTTCTTC	CASSRTGSGRYNEQFF
TRBD2	TRBJ2-3	TRBV14	NA	TGTGCCAGCAGCCTTTTTAGCGGGGGCCTGAGCACAGATACGCAGTATTTT	CASSLFSGGLSTDTQYF
TRBD1	TRBJ1-6	TRBV6-5	NA	TGTGCCAGCAGGTGGACAGGTTATAATTCACCCCTCCACTTT	CASRWTGYNSPLHF
NA	TRBJ2-3	TRBV12-5	NA	TGTGCTAGTGCCCTGGGGGTCGGTATGGATACGCAGTATTTT	CASALGVGMDTQYF
NA	TRBJ2-1	TRBV12-5	NA	TGTGCTAGTGGTTTGGTGACAGGCCAGGAGTTCTTC	CASGLVTGQEFF
TRBD2	TRBJ2-5	TRBV7-9	NA	TGTGCCAGCAGCTTAAAACTAGCGGGGGCCATGCGGAGAGAGACCCAGTACTTC	CASSLKLAGAMRRETQYF
NA	TRBJ2-7	TRBV7-9	once	TGTGCCAGCAGCTTAGCCAGGAGCTCCTACGAGCAGTACTTC	CASSLARSSYEQYF
NA	TRBJ1-1	TRBV7-2	NA	TGTGCCAGCAGCTCCCACCCTCAAAACTCAGCTGAAGCTTTCTTT	CASSSHPQNSAEAFF
NA	TRBJ2-5	TRBV10-1	NA	TGCGCCAGCAGTAGATGGCCGAAGGAGACCCAGTACTTC	CASSRWPKETQYF
NA	TRBJ1-2	TRBV6-6	NA	TGTGCCAGCAGTGGGGCGGCATATGGCTACACCTTC	CASSGAAYGYTF
TRBD2	TRBJ2-3	TRBV9	NA	TGTGCCAGCAGCGTAGCGGCTAGCGGGGCCACAGATACGCAGTATTTT	CASSVAASGATDTQYF
NA	TRBJ1-3	TRBV7-6	NA	TGTGCCAGCAGCTACAGGGTTGGAAACACCATATATTTT	CASSYRVGNTIYF
TRBD1	TRBJ2-7	TRBV2	NA	TGTGCCAGCAGGTCAACGAGGGGGCTGAACGAGCAGTACTTC	CASRSTRGLNEQYF
NA	TRBJ2-7	TRBV27	NA	TGTGCCAGCAGTCCAGGGTCTACCTACGAGCAGTACTTC	CASSPGSTYEQYF
TRBD1	TRBJ2-3	TRBV5-8	once	TGTGCCAGCAGCCCGGACAGGGGTGGGACAGATACGCAGTATTTT	CASSPDRGGTDTQYF
NA	TRBJ2-3	TRBV4-2	NA	TGTGCCAGCAGCCAAATCCCCAGTGTGAATACGCAGTATTTT	CASSQIPSVNTQYF
NA	TRBJ2-1	TRBV7-8	NA	TGTGCCAGCAGCTTGGGTCCTGGGGGCTCCTACAATGAGCAGTTCTTC	CASSLGPGGSYNEQFF
TRBD2	TRBJ2-1	TRBV5-6	NA	TGTGCCAGCAGCTCGGGACTAGCGGGAGGTTTTGAGCAGTTCTTC	CASSSGLAGGFEQFF
TRBD1	TRBJ1-1	TRBV30	NA	TGTGCCTGGAGTGTAAATCCCCGACAGGGGGTCTTCAAAGGCGTCCAAGCTTTCTTT	CAWSVNPRQGVFKGVQAFF
TRBD2	TRBJ2-5	TRBV29-1	NA	TGCAGCGTCAGGGCCTCGGGGGGGGAGACCCAGTACTTC	CSVRASGGETQYF
TRBD2	TRBJ2-3	TRBV4-1	NA	TGCGCCAGCAGCCACCCGGGGGGGGATACGCAGTATTTT	CASSHPGGDTQYF
TRBD1	TRBJ1-3	TRBV6-1	NA	TGTGCCAGCAGTGAAGACAGGGGTCGAAGAAACACCATATATTTT	CASSEDRGRRNTIYF
NA	TRBJ1-3	TRBV30	NA	TGTGCCTGCCACAGGGACGCAAACACCATATATTTT	CACHRDANTIYF
NA	TRBJ2-7	TRBV27	NA	TGTGCCAGCAGTTCCCTGGGGACTCCCAATTTGAACGAGCAGTACTTC	CASSSLGTPNLNEQYF
NA	TRBJ1-1	TRBV7-9	NA	TGTGCCAGCAGCTTAACGTGGAGCACTGAAGCTTTCTTT	CASSLTWSTEAFF
TRBD1	TRBJ2-1	TRBV7-7	NA	TGTGCTAGCAGCGACGGACAGGGGAACTACAATGAGCAGTTCTTC	CASSDGQGNYNEQFF
NA	TRBJ2-7	TRBV18	NA	TGTGCCAGCTCAGCTGGGCTCCAGGAGATCGAGCAGTACTTC	CASSAGLQEIEQYF
NA	TRBJ2-1	TRBV20-1	NA	TGCAGTGCTAGTGAGGGGCCCCAATACAATGAGCAGTTCTTC	CSASEGPQYNEQFF
NA	TRBJ1-5	TRBV7-8	few	TGTGCCAGCAGCGCCCGGACGGATAGCAATCAGCCCCAGCATTTT	CASSARTDSNQPQHF
NA	TRBJ1-2	TRBV6-5	NA	TGTGCCAGCAGTTACTCCCCCGGATCGCTCTATGGCTACACCTTC	CASSYSPGSLYGYTF
NA	TRBJ1-1	TRBV5-1	NA	TGCGCCAGCAGCTTGGTTTCGGGTCCTACTGAAGCTTTCTTT	CASSLVSGPTEAFF
NA	TRBJ1-5	TRBV6-4	NA	TGTGCCAGCAGGACACCGAGGGCAGGGTATCAGCCCCAGCATTTT	CASRTPRAGYQPQHF
NA	TRBJ2-5	TRBV5-8	NA	TGTGCCAGCAGCTTAAACCAAGAGACCCAGTACTTC	CASSLNQETQYF
NA	TRBJ1-5	TRBV10-3	few	TGTGCCATCAGTGAGTCAAGAGGACGGATTAATCAGCCCCAGCATTTT	CAISESRGRINQPQHF
NA	TRBJ2-1	TRBV6-5	NA	TGTGCCAGCAGGCGGGACTCCATCTACAATGAGCAGTTCTTC	CASRRDSIYNEQFF
NA	TRBJ2-1	TRBV13	NA	TGTGCCAGCAGCTTCAGATCCGGACGCGGCTACAATGAGCAGTTCTTC	CASSFRSGRGYNEQFF
NA	TRBJ1-1	TRBV6-5	NA	TGTGCCAGCAGTTATTTGGGGAGGGGTGAAGCTTTCTTT	CASSYLGRGEAFF
TRBD2	TRBJ2-7	TRBV6-6	NA	TGTGCCAGCAGTTCAGCGGGGGAGCGGGGGGTCTACGAGCAGTACTTC	CASSSAGERGVYEQYF
NA	TRBJ2-2	TRBV10-3	NA	TGTGCCATCAGTGAACAGATCACCGGGGAGCTGTTTTTT	CAISEQITGELFF
NA	TRBJ2-2	TRBV7-6	NA	TGTGCCAGCAGCTTAGTTGATTTTCGGCAGACTAACACCGGGGAGCTGTTTTTT	CASSLVDFRQTNTGELFF
TRBD2	TRBJ2-1	TRBV7-2	NA	TGTGCCAGCAGCTTAGCCCTAGCGGGATATTGGGAGTCCTACAATGAGCAGTTCTTC	CASSLALAGYWESYNEQFF
TRBD1	TRBJ2-7	TRBV5-1	NA	TGCGCCAGCAGCTTACTGGGACAGGGGTACGAGCAGTACTTC	CASSLLGQGYEQYF
NA	TRBJ2-1	TRBV21-1	NA	TGTGCCAGCAGCAAAGCGCTTTCAGGGCTAGCGGGAGCCTACAATGAGCAGTTCTTC	CASSKALSGLAGAYNEQFF
TRBD1	TRBJ1-1	TRBV6-2/TRBV6-3	NA	TGTGCCAGCAGTCCGACAGGGGAGAACACTGAAGCTTTCTTT	CASSPTGENTEAFF
TRBD1	TRBJ1-2	TRBV19	NA	TGTGCCAGTAGTTCTACGGCAGGGGGAGACTATGGCTACACCTTC	CASSSTAGGDYGYTF
NA	TRBJ2-2	TRBV5-1	NA	TGCGCCAGCACCCCTCAGGGGATCACCGGGGAGCTGTTTTTT	CASTPQGITGELFF
NA	TRBJ2-2	TRBV10-3	NA	TGTGCCATCAGTGACCCGACTCGGAGTGGGACCGGGGAGCTGTTTTTT	CAISDPTRSGTGELFF
NA	TRBJ1-2	TRBV7-9	NA	TGTGCCAGCGGGGGGGCTGGAGGATCTAACTATGGCTACACCTTC	CASGGAGGSNYGYTF
TRBD2	TRBJ2-3	TRBV7-7	NA	TGTGCTAGCAGCCGAGGGACTAGCGGAAGCACAGATACGCAGTATTTT	CASSRGTSGSTDTQYF